These 22 T cell receptor beta chains were sequenced from one sample in a study of T cells after posttransplantation cyclophosphamide. TCRdb keeps only in-frame clones here, not all; method: immunoSEQ multiplex PCR. Among 25,000 to 40,000 clones listed, roughly 90% were seen once. The naive gate required viable CD3+CD4+ or CD3+CD8+ cells with CCR7+CD45RA+CD45RO-CD95-CD27+CD28+ phenotype. The sequenced sample consisted of naive CD4+ T cells sorted from blood. These receptors were taken from a young man in good health and a related stem cell transplant donor.

The rearrangement joins TRBV9 to TRBJ1-1; a weak D match, TRBD1 (5 bases). CDR3 length: 16 amino acids. Per the germline V gene, CDR1 is SGDLS and CDR2 is YYNGEE. V lost 0 bases and J 1 base, leaving 13 bases between the germline ends. The CDR3 coding sequence is TGTGCCAGCAGCGTAGAGCTAGGGGTTCAGAACACTGAAGCTTTCTTT. This encodes CASSVELGVQNTEAFF.

The gene calls are TRBV19 and TRBJ1-5; D is unresolved. The CDR3 spans 14 residues. V was shortened by 3 bases and J by 5 bases, with 11 bases between the two germline ends. CDR1 and CDR2 (germline): LNHDA, SQIVND (reference sequence). The CDR3 nucleotides are TGTGCCAGTAGTATCATCGGCAGGTATCAGCCCCAGCATTTT. Its translation: CASSIIGRYQPQHF.

The J gene is TRBJ1-2, the V gene TRBV27, with D perhaps matching TRBD1 (5 bases). Germline CDR1 is MNHEY and CDR2 is SMNVEV (reference sequence). With 6 bases removed from V and 4 bases from J, the gap between germline ends came to 15 bases. The CDR3 spans 14 residues. The CDR3 region is CASREGPGPYGYTF. DNA for the CDR3: TGTGCCAGCAGGGAGGGACCGGGACCCTATGGCTACACCTTC.

The chain links TRBV28 to TRBJ2-5, with 11 bases identical to TRBD2. Trimming removed 5 bases from V and 5 bases from J; junction bases left unmatched: 10. The CDR3 sequence is 16 residues long. Germline V gene lookup returns CDR1 MDHEN and CDR2 SYDVKM. The CDR3 spells CASSPFRLAGRETQYF. The CDR3 DNA sequence: TGTGCCAGCAGTCCCTTCCGACTAGCGGGGCGTGAGACCCAGTACTTC.

This chain uses TRBV19 with TRBJ2-1, with 11 bases that match TRBD1. Trimming took 5 bases from V and 8 from J; bases not matched to a gene: 8. This CDR3 region has 15 residues. The germline CDR1 and CDR2 sequences are LNHDA and SQIVND (reference sequence). CDR3 nucleotides: TGTGCCAGTAGTCTACCGGGACAGGGGGATGATGAGCAGTTCTTC. The encoded protein is CASSLPGQGDDEQFF. Based on the CDR3 plus reference TRBV19 and TRBJ2-1, the full variable domain is DGGITQSPKYLFRKEGQNVTLSCEQNLNHDAMYWYRQDPGQGLRLIYYSQIVNDFQKGDIAEGYSVSREKKESFPLTVTSAQKNPTAFYLCASSLPGQGDDEQFFGPGTRLTVL.

The V gene is TRBV13, the J gene TRBJ2-5; 11 bases align to TRBD2. With 5 bases clipped from V and 2 bases from J, the junction kept 7 bases outside the gene matches. The germline V gene has CDR1 PRHDT and CDR2 FYEKMQ (reference sequence). The CDR3 loop spans 16 amino acids. CDR3 in DNA: TGTGCCAGCAGCACTGTACTAGCGGGGGTTCAAGAGACCCAGTACTTC. Residues: CASSTVLAGVQETQYF.

This clone was picked up a small number of times. This rearrangement joins TRBV7-9 to TRBJ2-2, with a tentative D call TRBD1 (6 bases). The CDR3 loop spans 15 amino acids. Trimming stripped 3 bases from V and 1 base from J, with 9 bases between. CDR1 and CDR2 (germline): SEHNR, FQNEAQ (reference sequence). For the CDR3, the DNA is TGTGCCAGCAGCTTCCGGACAGTGAACACCGGGGAGCTGTTTTTT. Translated, it gives CASSFRTVNTGELFF.

This rearrangement joins TRBV9 to TRBJ2-1; the match to TRBD1 covers 7 bases. Germline trimming cut 2 bases from V and 7 bases from J; bases unmatched to any gene: 21. This CDR3 has 19 amino acids. Germline values: CDR1 SGDLS, CDR2 YYNGEE. CDR3: CASSVHPDLTGLTKNEQFF. The DNA for the CDR3 is TGTGCCAGCAGCGTTCACCCGGACCTGACAGGGCTAACGAAGAATGAGCAGTTCTTC. Supplemented by reference TRBV9 and TRBJ2-1, the full variable domain reads DSGVTQTPKHLITATGQRVTLRCSPRSGDLSVYWYQQSLDQGLQFLIQYYNGEERAKGNILERFSAQQFPDLHSELNLSSLELGDSALYFCASSVHPDLTGLTKNEQFFGPGTRLTVL.

The CDR3 region is CASSSGTSGRSYEQYF. The CDR3 coding sequence is TGCGCCAGCAGCTCCGGGACTAGCGGGCGCTCCTACGAGCAGTACTTC. The J gene is TRBJ2-7, the V gene TRBV5-1; TRBD2 matches 12 bases. This CDR3 region has 16 residues. In germline, CDR1 is SGHRS, CDR2 YFSETQ. Losses at the gene ends were 3 bases for V and 0 bases for J; bases not matched to a gene: 4.

CDR3 DNA: TGTGCCAGCAGCGTGGAACCGTCCAGGAATACGCAGTATTTT. The encoded protein is CASSVEPSRNTQYF. The chain joins TRBV9 to TRBJ2-3; no definite D call. Germline CDR1 reads SGDLS; CDR2 reads YYNGEE. The CDR3 loop spans 14 amino acids. V was cut by 2 bases and J by 7 bases, with 14 bases left in between.

J is TRBJ1-4 and V is TRBV6-5; no clear D gene. CDR1 and CDR2 (germline): MNHEY, SVGAGI. This CDR3 contains 14 residues. V was cut by 0 bases and J by 5 bases, with 7 bases left in between. The chain's CDR3 is CASSYSIGNEKLFF. For the CDR3, the DNA is TGTGCCAGCAGTTACTCGATCGGGAATGAAAAACTGTTTTTT.

This clone showed up just once. The chain links TRBV4-3 to TRBJ2-2, with 9 nucleotides matching TRBD2. CDR1 LGHNA and CDR2 YSLEER come from the germline V gene. This CDR3 spans 16 amino acids. The ends lost 0 bases at V and 7 bases at J; junction bases unmatched: 6. The CDR3 here is CASSQEASGVGGELFF. Written as DNA, the CDR3 is TGCGCCAGCAGCCAAGAGGCTAGCGGGGTTGGCGGGGAGCTGTTTTTT.

The table lists this clone with a count of one. This chain joins TRBV5-6 and TRBJ1-1; 7 positions match TRBD1. CDR3 length: 16 residues. With 0 bases clipped from V and 6 bases from J, the junction kept 11 bases outside the gene matches. Germline V gives CDR1 SGHDT, CDR2 YYEEEE. The CDR3: CASSLVGTEIKAEAFF. The CDR3 DNA follows: TGTGCCAGCAGCTTGGTAGGGACAGAGATAAAGGCTGAAGCTTTCTTT.

V usage is TRBV19 and J usage is TRBJ1-1; D may be TRBD1 (5 bases). Between the trimmed V and J ends, which lost 1 base and 0 bases, there was a span of 9 bases. This CDR3 is 15 amino acids long. Germline CDR1 reads LNHDA; CDR2 reads SQIVND (reference sequence). The DNA for the CDR3 is TGTGCCAGTAGTATAGGACGGGGGGTGAACACTGAAGCTTTCTTT. Translation: CASSIGRGVNTEAFF. Full variable domain (rest looked up from reference TRBV19 and TRBJ1-1): DGGITQSPKYLFRKEGQNVTLSCEQNLNHDAMYWYRQDPGQGLRLIYYSQIVNDFQKGDIAEGYSVSREKKESFPLTVTSAQKNPTAFYLCASSIGRGVNTEAFFGQGTRLTVV.

V gene TRBV6-6 combines with J gene TRBJ2-1; weak D call: TRBD2 (6 bases). The V end lost 7 bases, the J end lost 9 bases, and 13 bases lay between the germline ends. Per germline, CDR1 MNHNY and CDR2 SVGAGI (reference sequence). The CDR3 is 12 residues long. Written as DNA, the CDR3 is TGTGCCAGCACTCGTCGGGGGTTTGAGCAGTTCTTC. Its protein is CASTRRGFEQFF.

J is TRBJ2-7 and V is TRBV6-5; 10 bases agree with TRBD2. The CDR3 totals 14 residues. With V trimmed by 4 bases and J by 2 bases, 2 bases remained unmatched. Germline CDR1 MNHEY, CDR2 SVGAGI. CDR3 loop: CASSLTSGPYEQYF. CDR3 sequence (DNA): TGTGCCAGCAGTTTGACTAGCGGGCCCTACGAGCAGTACTTC.

The chain uses TRBV29-1 and TRBJ2-3; 11 bases are shared with TRBD1. Trimming took 6 bases from V and 4 from J; bases not matched to a gene: 3. The germline CDR1 and CDR2 sequences are SQVTM and ANQGSEA. The CDR3 sequence is 13 residues long. The chain's CDR3 is CSVRTGGPDTQYF. CDR3 in DNA: TGCAGCGTGCGGACAGGGGGCCCAGATACGCAGTATTTT.

The chain couples TRBV5-1 to TRBJ2-5; 8 bases match TRBD1. Near its end, the DNA agrees better with TRBJ2-7, so the J call may be wrong. The CDR3 spans 15 residues. From germline, CDR1 is SGHRS and CDR2 YFSETQ. The DNA for the CDR3 is TGCGCCAGCAGGCCCCAGGTACAGGGGGCCTACGAGCAGTACTTC. It translates to CASRPQVQGAYEQYF.

This sequence joins TRBV4-2 and TRBJ2-7; TRBD1 agrees at 9 bases. Looked up from germline, CDR1 is LGHNA and CDR2 is YNFKEQ. With 0 bases clipped from V and 6 bases from J, the junction kept 9 bases outside the gene matches. The CDR3 is made up of 16 amino acids. The CDR3 spells CASSQDWETGGSEQYF. DNA of the CDR3: TGTGCCAGCAGCCAAGACTGGGAGACAGGGGGGTCCGAGCAGTACTTC.

The chain couples TRBV5-1 to TRBJ2-3; 15 bases line up with TRBD2. The CDR3 contains 18 residues. Germline assignment: CDR1 SGHRS and CDR2 YFSETQ. V lost 4 bases to trimming and J lost 5 bases; unmatched junction nucleotides: 11. CDR3: CASSPGTSGGPGKDTQYF. DNA for the CDR3: TGCGCCAGCAGCCCAGGGACTAGCGGGGGGCCGGGAAAAGATACGCAGTATTTT.

The rearrangement joins TRBV5-4 to TRBJ2-3; TRBD2 agrees at 8 bases. Germline trimming cut 4 bases from V and 5 bases from J; bases unmatched to any gene: 15. Per germline, CDR1 SGHNT and CDR2 YYREEE (reference sequence). The CDR3 extends over 17 amino acids. The CDR3 sequence: CASSNRGGFILGDTQYF. The CDR3 DNA follows: TGTGCCAGCAGCAATCGGGGGGGCTTCATCTTAGGAGATACGCAGTATTTT.

CDR3 loop: CASRLTRQGGDQPQHF. CDR3 coding DNA: TGTGCAAGTCGCCTCACCCGACAGGGAGGTGATCAGCCCCAGCATTTT. The rearrangement joins TRBV12-2 to TRBJ1-5; the table's D call of TRBD1 was not tested on the DNA. TRBV12-2 is deemed a pseudogene. CDR3 length: 16 residues.